The 5 T cell receptor beta chains given below trace back to one sample, sequenced in a study of T cells expressing NK-cell markers. Following a re-call of the 5' RACE reads, TCRdb has one entry per CDR3 protein and lacks DNA. In total, the table holds about 460,000 distinct CDR3 sequences. Sequencing used blood T cells: a sorted CD56 or NKG2C T cell subset, CD4+ or CD8+ T cells, or bulk PBMC T cells (not recorded which). Receptors were obtained from a woman aged 50 to 65 in good health.

The V call is TRBV3-1, the J call TRBJ2-1; the D gene TCRdb calls, TRBD2, cannot be checked with no DNA. This CDR3 contains 16 residues. Germline CDR1 is LGHDT and CDR2 is YNNKEL (reference sequence). CDR3 protein: CASSQFRLALNNEQFF.

The V gene is TRBV24-1, the J gene TRBJ2-1; with no DNA, the TCRdb D assignment of TRBD2 cannot be verified. Looked up from germline, CDR1 is KGHDR and CDR2 is SFDVKD. This CDR3 region has 15 residues. The CDR3 region is CATSEFSGNYNEQFF.

The chain combines TRBV12-3 or TRBV12-4 with TRBJ2-6; TCRdb gives TRBD2 as the D gene, but with no DNA this cannot be confirmed. The CDR3 extends over 16 amino acids. CDR3 region: CASRSGAISGANVLTF.

V and J are TRBV6-5 and TRBJ2-2; TCRdb returns TRBD2, unconfirmable since there is no DNA. Germline V gene lookup returns CDR1 MNHEY and CDR2 SVGAGI. The CDR3 covers 15 residues. CDR3 in amino acids: CASSTGLANTGELFF.

The chain combines TRBV5-1 with TRBJ2-7; TCRdb gives TRBD1 as the D gene, but with no DNA this cannot be confirmed. The CDR3 runs 13 residues. The germline gives CDR1 SGHRS, CDR2 YFSETQ. The CDR3 sequence: CASSIQGSTGQYF.